Below are 15 T cell receptor beta chains sequenced from a single sample in a study of T cell responses to AZD1222 COVID-19 vaccine. Produced via immunoSEQ multiplex PCR; TCRdb's table is partial and in-frame only. The data contain 90,000 to 120,000 clones, 89% of them singletons. The material sequenced was peripheral blood, taken on day 0 of AZD1222 vaccination. The receptors here all came from an adult in good health.

The chain links TRBV2 to TRBJ2-1, with 7 bases aligning to TRBD2. Germline V lookup: CDR1 SNHLY, CDR2 FYNNEI. Trimming took 6 bases from V and 0 from J; bases not matched to a gene: 5. CDR3 length equals 15 residues. The CDR3 DNA is TGTGCCAGCAGGCCCGGGGGGAGCTCCTACAATGAGCAGTTCTTC. This encodes CASRPGGSSYNEQFF. Complete variable domain (other parts from reference TRBV2 and TRBJ2-1): EPEVTQTPSHQVTQMGQEVILRCVPISNHLYFYWYRQILGQKVEFLVSFYNNEISEKSEIFDDQFSVERPDGSNFTLKIRSTKLEDSAMYFCASRPGGSSYNEQFFGPGTRLTVL.

The chain combines TRBV11-2 with TRBJ2-7; 7 bases line up with TRBD2. The germline V gene encodes CDR1 SGHAT and CDR2 FQNNGV. Losses at the gene ends were 6 bases for V and 2 bases for J; bases not matched to a gene: 10. The CDR3 totals 15 residues. The DNA of the CDR3 is TGTGCCAGCAGGTCTAGCGGCTCTAATACCTACGAGCAGTACTTC. It codes for CASRSSGSNTYEQYF. The whole variable domain, filled in from reference TRBV11-2 and TRBJ2-7, reads EAGVAQSPRYKIIEKRQSVAFWCNPISGHATLYWYQQILGQGPKLLIQFQNNGVVDDSQLPKDRFSAERLKGVDSTLKIQPAKLEDSAVYLCASRSSGSNTYEQYFGPGTRLTVT.

The count of this clone is one. The rearrangement uses TRBV4-1 and TRBJ2-7; 9 bases are shared with TRBD1. CDR1 and CDR2 from the germline V gene are MGHRA and YSYEKL. This CDR3 contains 16 residues. V trimming: 1 base; J trimming: 3 bases; junction bases outside the gene matches: 7. Here the CDR3 DNA reads TGCGCCAGCAGCCAAGCCCCAGACAGGGGGATCTACGAGCAGTACTTC. Protein: CASSQAPDRGIYEQYF.

A single count supports this clone. The rearrangement links TRBV7-7 to TRBJ1-3, with TRBD1 identical over 11 bases. The CDR3 has 15 amino acids. The trim removed 5 bases at V and 1 base at J, leaving 1 base unmatched. Looked up from germline, CDR1 is SSHAT and CDR2 is FNYEAQ (reference sequence). CDR3 loop: CASSRDRGSGNTIYF. CDR3 in DNA: TGTGCCAGCAGCCGGGACAGGGGGTCTGGAAACACCATATATTTT.

The V gene is TRBV28, the J gene TRBJ1-2, with no clear D. CDR3 length: 14 amino acids. V was shortened by 7 bases and J by 6 bases, with 18 bases between the two germline ends. CDR1 and CDR2 from the germline V gene are MDHEN and SYDVKM. CDR3 DNA: TGTGCCAGCATCCTGCCGGGGTCCGGGGATGGCTACACCTTC. Translating gives CASILPGSGDGYTF.

The rearrangement links TRBV6-4 to TRBJ1-4; no clear D. Germline assignment: CDR1 MRHNA and CDR2 SNTAGT. CDR3 length equals 13 residues. V was trimmed by 6 bases and J by 6 bases, leaving 11 bases between them. This CDR3 is CASRIKRDEKLFF. CDR3 DNA: TGTGCCAGCAGGATCAAAAGGGATGAAAAACTGTTTTTT.

The chain is built from TRBV28 and TRBJ2-7; D may be TRBD2 (5 bases). Trimming removed 3 bases at V and 3 bases at J, with 12 bases between. CDR1 is MDHEN, CDR2 SYDVKM, per germline. CDR3 size: 14 residues. The CDR3 sequence is CASSFGITIYEQYF. The CDR3 coding sequence is TGTGCCAGCAGTTTCGGGATAACAATCTACGAGCAGTACTTC.

V gene TRBV11-3 combines with J gene TRBJ1-1; D uncertain. This CDR3 contains 14 residues. Germline V gene lookup returns CDR1 SGHNT and CDR2 YENEEA. V lost 1 base and J lost 0, with 6 bases in between. CDR3: CASSLGRVNTEAFF. CDR3 sequence (DNA): TGTGCCAGCAGCTTAGGGCGGGTGAACACTGAAGCTTTCTTT.

This clone was picked up one time. The chain links TRBV11-2 to TRBJ2-1, with 16 bases identical to TRBD2. Germline V gives CDR1 SGHAT, CDR2 FQNNGV. The CDR3 runs 14 residues. V dropped 6 bases and J dropped 8; count of bases not matched to a gene: 1. The CDR3, as DNA: TGTGCCAGCAGGGGACTAGCGGGAGGGTATGAGCAGTTCTTC. Translation: CASRGLAGGYEQFF.

V usage is TRBV5-6 and J usage is TRBJ2-2; D uncertain. The germline V gene has CDR1 SGHDT and CDR2 YYEEEE. Trimming took off 3 bases at V and 6 bases at J, with 9 bases between the two ends. The CDR3 runs 13 residues. The CDR3 region has the DNA TGTGCCAGCAGCTCCAGACTTTCCGGGGAGCTGTTTTTT. Protein product: CASSSRLSGELFF.

This CDR3 reads CASSPGVGYGYTF. DNA for the CDR3: TGTGCCAGCAGCCCAGGGGTAGGCTATGGCTACACCTTC. The rearrangement uses TRBV5-6 and TRBJ1-2; a weak D match, TRBD1 (6 bases). The CDR3 is 13 residues long. Germline V gene sequence: CDR1 SGHDT, CDR2 YYEEEE. V lost 4 bases to trimming and J lost 4 bases, with 11 bases between them.

The genes are TRBV10-3 and TRBJ2-7, with 9 bases aligning to TRBD1. The V segment lost 3 bases and the J segment 5 bases; nucleotides outside the gene matches: 5. The CDR3 extends over 14 amino acids. Per the germline V gene, CDR1 is ENHRY and CDR2 is SYGVKD. CDR3 sequence reads: CAISEGTGYDEQYF. The CDR3, as DNA: TGTGCCATCAGTGAAGGGACAGGGTACGACGAGCAGTACTTC.

This chain connects TRBV28 to TRBJ1-5; 7 bases are a match to TRBD1. The germline CDR1 and CDR2 sequences are MDHEN and SYDVKM. The CDR3 runs 17 residues. V lost 7 bases, J lost 0 bases, and 12 bases stayed unmatched. The CDR3 loop reads CASNLGQQSYSNQPQHF. The CDR3 DNA reads TGTGCCAGCAACTTGGGACAGCAGTCCTATAGCAATCAGCCCCAGCATTTT.

The rearrangement uses TRBV19 and TRBJ2-7; TRBD2 matches 8 bases. V shed 6 bases, J shed 0 bases, and the junction held 10 bases outside the gene matches. In germline, CDR1 is LNHDA, CDR2 SQIVND (reference sequence). The CDR3 loop spans 16 amino acids. In nucleotides, the CDR3 is TGTGCCAGTAGCCCCCTTAGCGGGAAGAGCTCCTACGAGCAGTACTTC. Translation: CASSPLSGKSSYEQYF.

V usage is TRBV5-1 and J usage is TRBJ2-3, with D possibly being TRBD1 or TRBD2 (5 bases each). Germline V gene lookup returns CDR1 SGHRS and CDR2 YFSETQ. Trimming left V 5 bases short and J 1 base short, with 8 bases between. The CDR3 is 13 residues long. CDR3 sequence: CASRQEGTDTQYF. The CDR3 DNA reads as TGCGCCAGCAGACAGGAGGGCACAGATACGCAGTATTTT.